The entry below gives a single T cell receptor beta chain sequence along with its context. Method: immunoSEQ multiplex PCR; TCRdb's copy keeps in-frame clones and lacks some. The sample carries some 89,000 clones, approximately 80% recorded once. The data were obtained in a study of blood T cell repertoires in COVID-19. The CDR3 loop spans 13 amino acids. Germline CDR1 MDHEN, CDR2 SYDVKM. With 7 bases removed from V and 1 base from J, the gap between germline ends came to 9 bases. Sequenced: peripheral blood. The clonotype was recovered from a man between 65 and 80 years old with acute or convalescent COVID-19. The J gene is TRBJ2-3, the V gene TRBV28; D is undetermined. The CDR3 sequence: CASNEFGTDTQYF. The CDR3 region has the DNA TGTGCCAGCAATGAGTTCGGCACAGATACGCAGTATTTT.